Included here is one T cell receptor beta chain sequence, with context. This clonotype was picked up a small number of times. The antigen this receptor binds is unknown. Per-base qualities were not stored, and no clone one base away is much larger. This specimen belongs to a study of T cells in Graves' hyperthyroidism and ophthalmopathy (dated by TCRdb to about 2019). For the wider study: Peripheral blood samples were taken at the time of initial diagnosis, prior to any treatment. To identify distinguishing TCR V-J signatures, a discovery cohort of around 98 patients was used, comprising approximately 40 with Graves' ophthalmopathy and roughly 60 with stable Graves' hyperthyroidism. Prospective prediction of ophthalmopathy was tested in an independent validation cohort consisting of 18 to 20 hyperthyroidism patients and over 15 patients who later progressed to ophthalmopathy. The roughly 91 discovery patients were randomly divided into training and test sets at a 7:3 ratio. In about 6 Graves' hyperthyroidism patients, the study also compared T-cell repertoires from thyroid tissue with T-cell repertoires from blood. Following sampling, methimazole starting at 30 mg daily was given to hyperthyroidism patients, and high-dose intravenous methylprednisolone was given to ophthalmopathy patients. The paper describes TCR Vbeta CDR3 sequencing of about 140 peripheral blood samples, made up of 43 ophthalmopathy patients, roughly 80 hyperthyroidism patients and 17 progressor patients.

General study outcomes and caveats: No statistical method was used to set the sample size in advance, and investigators knew the group allocation. Most expanded thyroid clonotypes (frequency above 0.001) were also detected in blood, a finding suggesting that blood repertoires may reflect thyroid immune responses. In validation, progression to ophthalmopathy was predicted by the model with around 70% sensitivity and roughly 76% specificity, a median of approximately 6.5 months before onset. In cross-validation, a model built on a 13 V-J signature told ophthalmopathy apart from stable hyperthyroidism with 85% to 90% sensitivity and roughly 81% specificity, and in testing the same model reached 80%/75%.

Stable Graves' hyperthyroidism was defined as the absence of progression to ophthalmopathy over 18 months of follow-up. Hyperthyroidism patients were newly diagnosed, with disease duration under 2 months, and aged 18 to 65 years. Exclusion was applied to patients with uncontrolled infections, other autoimmune diseases, pregnancy or lactation. Diagnoses relied on clinical symptoms, serum thyroxine and TRAb, thyroid ultrasound and orbital computed tomography. PBMCs were separated from 10 ml of fresh peripheral blood using Ficoll-Paque density gradient centrifugation. Total RNA was extracted using Trizol reagent, and RNA quality was assessed on an Agilent 2100 Bioanalyzer. The germline V gene provides CDR1 SQVTM and CDR2 ANQGSEA. From cysteine to phenylalanine, the CDR3 is 12 amino acids long. Only the CDR3 portion is preserved as DNA: 36 bases, with reading frame beginning at the first base. Trimming costs V 0 bases and J 13 bases, and their ends lie 15 bases apart.

The TCR beta CDR3 regions were amplified from RNA transcripts. A first-round RT-PCR of the TCR CDR3 used the HTBI primer set with the Qiagen OneStep RT-PCR kit. Libraries were constructed in a second round of multiplex PCR, after which size selection and purification were performed. The libraries were sequenced on an Illumina HiSeq2000 using paired-end 100 bp reads. In the source study's methods: SOAPnuke was used to process the raw data, with reads discarded if the reads contained adapters or uncalled bases, had a mean Phred below 15, or lacked an exact constant-primer or identifier match. COPE v1.2.5 was used to merge the high-quality paired reads, and each unique nucleotide sequence was defined as a clonotype. Clonotypes were aligned to IMGT TRBV, TRBD and TRBJ reference segments using MiTCR v1.1. The analysis included only V-J combinations with a frequency above 0.0001, which together covered 98% to 99.2% of the repertoires. A TCS score was defined as the ratio between F50 (clonal expansion) and ExV (chaos), using BLOSUM62-based TCRdist between CDR3 peptides within each V-J. Welch's t-statistics and random forest reduced just over 500 V-J features to about 12, which were used in a naive Bayes classifier (R e1071). TCRdb handled the public reads itself, with Q25 trimming in fastp and clone calling in MiXCR, and kept productive beta chains. Identical CDR3 protein sequences are pooled into one entry, listed with their most common genes and DNA. The V and J calls, along with clone size, are taken from TCRdb and not from the paper's own processing. In this sample the table shows under 400,000 distinct CDR3 sequences, approximately 15% of which occur a single time. The ten largest clones take up around 10% of the sample.

The clonotype originates from an older woman with Graves' hyperthyroidism. The sequence links TRBV29-1 to TRBJ1-2; the D gene is not confidently resolved. Material: blood. At the DNA level, the sequence is TGCAGCGTTGAAGATTGGACCCGTTATCGCACCTTC. It translates to CSVEDWTRYRTF.